This record covers a single T cell receptor beta chain. V trimming: 4 bases; J trimming: 4 bases; junction bases outside the gene matches: 3. Looked up from germline, CDR1 is MNHEY and CDR2 is SMNVEV (reference sequence). The CDR3 consists of 16 residues. This entry is derived from a study of T cell responses to AZD1222 COVID-19 vaccine. Sequenced by immunoSEQ multiplex PCR; TCRdb stores in-frame clones only, minus some. Among about 100,000 clones listed, about 90% were seen once. The source material was peripheral blood, sampled on day 0 of AZD1222 vaccination. This chain joins TRBV27 and TRBJ2-3; TRBD2 aligns across 15 bases. The origin of this receptor is an adult in good health. The CDR3 DNA reads TGTGCCAGCAGTTGGACTAGCGGGAGGGTGGCAGATACGCAGTATTTT. This sequence encodes CASSWTSGRVADTQYF.